These 26 T cell receptor beta chains originate from one sample sequenced in a study of shared clonotypes between healthy human individuals. Cells designated naive CD8 were CD45RO-negative and were positively selected for CCR7, with terminally differentiated effector memory CD45RA+ cells excluded. The repertoire was sequenced with immunoSEQ multiplex PCR; TCRdb's copy has only in-frame clones and lacks some. The table has fewer than 1 million clones, about 96% seen once; the top ten hold under 0.25%. What was sequenced was naive CD8+ T cells sorted from blood. The source of these receptors is a man aged 25 to 45 in good health.

This chain links TRBV2 with TRBJ2-1, with D perhaps matching TRBD2 (5 bases). V was pared by 7 bases and J by 6 bases, with 10 bases between. Per germline, CDR1 SNHLY and CDR2 FYNNEI. The CDR3 covers 12 residues. The CDR3 coding sequence is TGTGCCAGCATTGGGCGGGTCAATGAGCAGTTCTTC. Translating it yields CASIGRVNEQFF. Full variable domain (rest looked up from reference TRBV2 and TRBJ2-1): EPEVTQTPSHQVTQMGQEVILRCVPISNHLYFYWYRQILGQKVEFLVSFYNNEISEKSEIFDDQFSVERPDGSNFTLKIRSTKLEDSAMYFCASIGRVNEQFFGPGTRLTVL.

The chain combines TRBV30 with TRBJ2-1; 7 nucleotides match TRBD2. The ends lost 4 bases at V and 3 bases at J; junction bases unmatched: 9. Germline assignment: CDR1 GTSNPN and CDR2 SVGIG (reference sequence). This CDR3 contains 15 residues. The chain's CDR3 is CAWKGVREFYNEQFF. DNA for the CDR3: TGTGCCTGGAAAGGGGTGCGGGAGTTCTACAATGAGCAGTTCTTC.

This clone was recorded once. The rearrangement links TRBV7-8 to TRBJ2-7, with 7 bases matching TRBD2. Germline CDR1 reads SGHVS; CDR2 reads FQNEAQ. The CDR3 has 16 residues. V shed 0 bases and J 1 base; nucleotides not matched to a gene: 6. Here the CDR3 reads CASSLAKRGRSYEQYF. The CDR3 DNA sequence: TGTGCCAGCAGCTTAGCGAAGCGGGGAAGATCCTACGAGCAGTACTTC.

This chain connects TRBV19 to TRBJ2-1; D perhaps matches TRBD2 (6 bases). CDR1 LNHDA and CDR2 SQIVND come from the germline V gene (reference sequence). Trimming took 1 base from V and 6 from J, leaving 13 bases between them. This CDR3 contains 15 residues. The CDR3 nucleotides read TGTGCCAGTAGTATAGGGGGAGGAGCAGCCAATGAGCAGTTCTTC. It is translated as CASSIGGGAANEQFF.

The chain is built from TRBV13 and TRBJ1-1, with no clear D. CDR3 length: 13 amino acids. Deletions cut 4 bases from V and 4 bases from J, with 10 bases between. Germline V gene sequence: CDR1 PRHDT, CDR2 FYEKMQ (reference sequence). The CDR3: CASSSPSGTEAFF. The CDR3 region has the DNA TGTGCCAGCAGCTCACCATCGGGCACTGAAGCTTTCTTT. Complete variable domain (other parts from reference TRBV13 and TRBJ1-1): AAGVIQSPRHLIKEKRETATLKCYPIPRHDTVYWYQQGPGQDPQFLISFYEKMQSDKGSIPDRFSAQQFSDYHSELNMSSLELGDSALYFCASSSPSGTEAFFGQGTRLTVV.

This CDR3 is CASSAGEQVYNEQFF. DNA of the CDR3: TGTGCCAGCAGTGCAGGGGAACAGGTCTACAATGAGCAGTTCTTC. The rearrangement links TRBV9 to TRBJ2-1, with D possibly TRBD1 on 6 matching bases. V was clipped by 5 bases and J by 3 bases, with 15 bases between them. The CDR3 has 15 amino acids. The germline V gene encodes CDR1 SGDLS and CDR2 YYNGEE.

The chain joins TRBV19 to TRBJ2-2, with TRBD1 as a possible D gene (7 bases). V was shortened by 6 bases and J by 9 bases, with 23 bases between the two germline ends. There are 16 residues in the CDR3. Looked up from germline, CDR1 is LNHDA and CDR2 is SQIVND (reference sequence). The CDR3 coding sequence is TGTGCCAGTAGGGGAGGACAGGTGGGGGCCCATAGGGAGCTGTTTTTT. Residues: CASRGGQVGAHRELFF.

The CDR3 nucleotides are TGTGCCAGCAGCCCGGACTCCTTCGGCAATGAGCAGTTCTTC. Amino acids: CASSPDSFGNEQFF. The genes are TRBV5-4 and TRBJ2-1; D is possibly TRBD2 (5 bases). Germline CDR1 is SGHNT and CDR2 is YYREEE (reference sequence). This CDR3 has 14 residues. Trimming removed 4 bases at V and 6 bases at J, with 14 bases between.

The sample holds one count of this clone. The chain uses TRBV9 and TRBJ2-7; D is perhaps TRBD1 (6 bases). The V end was cut by 0 bases, the J end by 3 bases, with 7 bases between. CDR3 length: 13 amino acids. CDR1 is SGDLS, CDR2 YYNGEE, per germline. For the CDR3, the DNA is TGTGCCAGCAGCGTAGGACAGGACTACGAGCAGTACTTC. Protein: CASSVGQDYEQYF.

This clone was counted between two and nine times. This chain uses TRBV11-2 with TRBJ2-7, with 15 positions matching TRBD2. This CDR3 comprises 16 residues. V shed 5 bases and J 2 bases; nucleotides not matched to a gene: 4. Germline-derived CDR1 and CDR2 are SGHAT and FQNNGV. CDR3 protein: CASSPGTSGGTYEQYF. CDR3 coding DNA: TGTGCCAGCAGCCCCGGGACTAGCGGGGGGACCTACGAGCAGTACTTC.

This rearrangement joins TRBV7-8 to TRBJ2-7, with TRBD1 matching over 9 bases. Germline trimming cut 4 bases from V and 1 base from J; bases unmatched to any gene: 11. This CDR3 region has 17 residues. CDR1 and CDR2 (germline): SGHVS, FQNEAQ. The CDR3, as DNA: TGTGCCAGCAGCTCCCCGTCGGGGACAGGGATGTCCTACGAGCAGTACTTC. Translation: CASSSPSGTGMSYEQYF.

This chain connects TRBV27 to TRBJ2-7; D is unclear. Germline values: CDR1 MNHEY, CDR2 SMNVEV (reference sequence). The CDR3 extends over 14 amino acids. Between the trimmed V and J ends, which lost 1 base and 2 bases, there was a span of 9 bases. The CDR3 nucleotides read TGTGCCAGCAGTTTATATCAGGCAGCCTACGAGCAGTACTTC. Amino acid sequence: CASSLYQAAYEQYF.

A word on this clone: This sample also contains other DNA sequences that code for the same CDR3. This chain links TRBV13 with TRBJ2-7; D is ambiguous. The CDR3 runs to 11 residues. The V gene's germline CDR1 is PRHDT and CDR2 FYEKMQ (reference sequence). Trimming left V 4 bases short and J 2 bases short, with 3 bases between. The CDR3 loop reads CASSSPYEQYF. In DNA, the CDR3 is TGTGCCAGCAGCTCCCCCTACGAGCAGTACTTC. Looking up the rest from reference TRBV13 and TRBJ2-7 gives the full variable domain: AAGVIQSPRHLIKEKRETATLKCYPIPRHDTVYWYQQGPGQDPQFLISFYEKMQSDKGSIPDRFSAQQFSDYHSELNMSSLELGDSALYFCASSSPYEQYFGPGTRLTVT.

CDR3 nucleotides: TGTGCCAGCAGTTTATTTGCTAGCGGGTCGTCAAGCTCCTACGAGCAGTACTTC. It specifies CASSLFASGSSSSYEQYF. The chain employs TRBV28 and TRBJ2-7; 8 nucleotides agree with TRBD2. Germline lookup yields CDR1 MDHEN and CDR2 SYDVKM. The CDR3 contains 18 residues. J lost 0 bases, V lost 1 base, and 11 bases had no gene match.

This chain links TRBV29-1 with TRBJ2-7; the match to TRBD1 covers 8 bases. In germline, CDR1 is SQVTM, CDR2 ANQGSEA. V trimming: 6 bases; J trimming: 2 bases; junction bases outside the gene matches: 3. The CDR3 spans 12 residues. The CDR3 coding sequence is TGCAGCGTGGAGGGACAGGCCTACGAGCAGTACTTC. Translated: CSVEGQAYEQYF.

The V gene is TRBV2, the J gene TRBJ2-7; D not certain. This CDR3 region has 12 residues. From germline, CDR1 is SNHLY and CDR2 FYNNEI. V gave up 7 bases and J gave up 2 bases, with 9 bases separating them. In nucleotides, the CDR3 is TGTGCCAGCAACGCAGGAACCTACGAGCAGTACTTC. Translation gives CASNAGTYEQYF.

The V call is TRBV29-1, the J call TRBJ2-5, with D perhaps matching TRBD1 (5 bases). The CDR3 contains 12 residues. V was shortened by 3 bases and J by 7 bases, with 12 bases between the two germline ends. The germline V gene has CDR1 SQVTM and CDR2 ANQGSEA. CDR3 sequence (DNA): TGCAGCGTTGAGCAACAGGCTATGACCCAGTACTTC. Translating gives CSVEQQAMTQYF.

The V gene is TRBV27, the J gene TRBJ2-2, with 10 bases lining up with TRBD2. Germline loops: CDR1 MNHEY, CDR2 SMNVEV (reference sequence). V trimming: 7 bases; J trimming: 8 bases; junction bases outside the gene matches: 10. The CDR3 extends over 15 amino acids. The CDR3 loop is CASTPITSGVGELFF. The CDR3 coding sequence is TGTGCCAGCACCCCGATCACTAGCGGGGTGGGGGAGCTGTTTTTT.

The rearrangement joins TRBV15 to TRBJ1-5; D perhaps matches TRBD1 (6 bases). Trimming took 4 bases from V and 6 from J, leaving 19 bases between them. CDR3 size: 16 residues. CDR1 and CDR2 from the germline V gene are LNHNV and YYDKDF (reference sequence). The CDR3 DNA reads as TGTGCCACCAGCAAATACAGGGAGCCAGGCGCTCAGCCCCAGCATTTT. Residues: CATSKYREPGAQPQHF.

J is TRBJ2-3 and V is TRBV14; tentatively, D is TRBD2 (5 bases). The CDR3 covers 15 residues. CDR1 and CDR2 from the germline V gene are SGHDN and FVKESK. V shed 3 bases and J shed 2 bases, with 12 bases lying between them. As DNA, the CDR3 is TGTGCCAGCAGCCATACCCCCGGGAACACAGATACGCAGTATTTT. This gives the protein CASSHTPGNTDTQYF.

The chain employs TRBV5-1 and TRBJ2-2; the D gene is possibly TRBD1 (6 bases). V was cut by 0 bases and J by 3 bases, with 9 bases left in between. The length of the CDR3 is 15 residues. Germline CDR1 is SGHRS and CDR2 is YFSETQ. CDR3 region: CASSLDRVDTGELFF. The DNA for the CDR3 is TGCGCCAGCAGCTTGGACAGGGTGGACACCGGGGAGCTGTTTTTT.

Remarks on this clone: In the same sample, other DNA sequences code for this CDR3. The rearrangement joins TRBV9 to TRBJ1-1, with a tentative D call TRBD1 (5 bases). Germline values: CDR1 SGDLS, CDR2 YYNGEE. The CDR3 runs 14 residues. Deletions cut 0 bases from V and 0 bases from J, with 6 bases between. CDR3 region: CASSVEGVNTEAFF. CDR3 DNA sequence: TGTGCCAGCAGCGTAGAAGGGGTGAACACTGAAGCTTTCTTT.

The V call is TRBV7-3, the J call TRBJ2-1; D is undetermined. V lost 2 bases, J lost 8 bases, and 16 bases lay in between. The CDR3 runs to 15 residues. Germline CDR1 is SGHTA and CDR2 is FQGTGA. The CDR3: CASSLLDFRDDEQFF. DNA for the CDR3: TGTGCCAGCAGCTTACTCGACTTCCGCGACGATGAGCAGTTCTTC.

Concerning this clone: Other DNA sequences from this sample encode an identical CDR3 as well. The chain links TRBV11-2 to TRBJ2-7; D is unclear. From germline, CDR1 is SGHAT and CDR2 FQNNGV. V lost 4 bases and J lost 3, with 7 bases in between. CDR3 length: 12 amino acids. The CDR3 region is CASSSDGYEQYF. CDR3 sequence (DNA): TGTGCCAGCAGCTCCGACGGCTACGAGCAGTACTTC.

V gene TRBV9 combines with J gene TRBJ2-5; TRBD2 aligns across 13 bases. This CDR3 spans 16 amino acids. Germline assignment: CDR1 SGDLS and CDR2 YYNGEE. Trimming at V came to 2 bases and at J to 5 bases, leaving 6 bases not matched to a gene. CDR3 sequence (DNA): TGTGCCAGCAGCGTTGGACTAGCGGGAGTAGTGGAGACCCAGTACTTC. This sequence encodes CASSVGLAGVVETQYF.

The chain carries TRBV7-6 and TRBJ2-3; D is tentatively TRBD1 or TRBD2 (5 bases each). This CDR3 comprises 15 residues. Trimming took off 5 bases at V and 4 bases at J, with 16 bases between the two ends. Germline V lookup: CDR1 SGHVS, CDR2 FNYEAQ. CDR3 bases: TGTGCCAGCAGCACCGAACCGAGGGGTGCAGATACGCAGTATTTT. It is translated as CASSTEPRGADTQYF. The full variable domain, completed using reference TRBV7-6 and TRBJ2-3, is GAGVSQSPRYKVTKRGQDVALRCDPISGHVSLYWYRQALGQGPEFLTYFNYEAQQDKSGLPNDRFSAERPEGSISTLTIQRTEQRDSAMYRCASSTEPRGADTQYFGPGTRLTVL.